Presented here are 25 T cell receptor beta chains from one specimen sequenced in a study of blood T cells in healthy people across ages. Then a second PCR, running roughly 7 to 11 cycles, was carried out with a sample-barcoded 5' primer and a J-beta primer mix. TCRdb independently ran MiXCR on the 5' RACE reads; one entry per CDR3 protein. The sample lists 650,000 to 800,000 distinct CDR3 sequences; about 51% were seen once. Sequences were obtained from blood. These receptor sequences come from a woman of 80 years or more in good health.

This clonotype was recorded many times. V is TRBV20-1 and J is TRBJ2-1, with 7 nucleotides matching TRBD2. After removal of 2 bases from V and 4 bases from J, the junction contained 11 bases not matched to a gene. The germline V gene encodes CDR1 DFQATT and CDR2 SNEGSKA (reference sequence). The CDR3 runs 16 residues. The CDR3 loop is CSARSAGSPHYNEQFF. The DNA for the CDR3 is TGCAGTGCTAGATCAGCGGGAAGTCCCCATTACAATGAGCAGTTCTTC.

In its sample, this clonotype was seen a few times. A clone one base away is much larger, so this may be a read error. The V gene is TRBV4-2, the J gene TRBJ2-5; TRBD2 matches at 9 bases. This CDR3 spans 16 amino acids. Germline V CDR1 and CDR2: LGHNA, YNFKEQ. The CDR3 sequence: CASGQEAGGFVETQYF. CDR3 sequence (DNA): TGTGCCAGCGGCCAAGAGGCGGGAGGGTTTGTAGAGACCCAGTACTTC.

CDR3 DNA sequence: TGTGCAAGTCGCTTAGTAGGGGAAAGGAACACCGGGGAGCTGTTTTTT. It yields the protein CASRLVGERNTGELFF. The rearrangement uses TRBV12-2 and TRBJ2-2; TRBD1 is taken as the D call from the table, unchecked against the DNA. TRBV12-2 is classified as a pseudogene. CDR3 size: 16 residues.

This clonotype showed up many times. The chain combines TRBV20-1 with TRBJ1-5, with D perhaps TRBD1 (6 bases). CDR1 is DFQATT and CDR2 is SNEGSKA in the germline V gene (reference sequence). V lost 5 bases and J 1 base, leaving 6 bases between the germline ends. This CDR3 has 12 amino acids. CDR3 nucleotide sequence: TGCAGTGCTGGACAGAGCAATCAGCCCCAGCATTTT. It specifies CSAGQSNQPQHF.

The table lists this clonotype with a count of one. The chain employs TRBV25-1 and TRBJ2-3; D gene unclear. The germline V gene encodes CDR1 MGHDK and CDR2 SYGVNS. Trimming left V 1 base short and J 4 bases short, with 15 bases between. The CDR3 sequence is 16 residues long. The CDR3 DNA follows: TGTGCCAGCAGTGAATCGACCGCCTTCGGTCCAGATACGCAGTATTTT. Translation: CASSESTAFGPDTQYF.

This clonotype appeared many times. V usage is TRBV7-9 and J usage is TRBJ2-3; D is perhaps TRBD2 (6 bases). The V end lost 1 base, the J end lost 2 bases, and 13 bases lay between the germline ends. Looked up from germline, CDR1 is SEHNR and CDR2 is FQNEAQ (reference sequence). The CDR3 loop spans 16 amino acids. CDR3 protein: CASSLVTAGPTDTQYF. As DNA, the CDR3 is TGTGCCAGCAGCTTAGTTACGGCGGGGCCCACAGATACGCAGTATTTT.

The J gene is TRBJ2-3, the V gene TRBV3-1; maybe TRBD2 (6 bases). V lost 8 bases and J lost 2, with 17 bases in between. Per the germline V gene, CDR1 is LGHDT and CDR2 is YNNKEL (reference sequence). CDR3 size: 15 residues. CDR3 amino acids: CASAGGLLATDTQYF. The CDR3, as DNA: TGTGCCAGCGCCGGGGGACTCCTGGCCACAGATACGCAGTATTTT.

The chain combines TRBV29-1 with TRBJ2-4, with D possibly matching TRBD2 (6 bases). Judging by the DNA end, TRBJ2-7 fits better; the J call may be wrong. The CDR3 loop spans 13 amino acids. CDR1 and CDR2 from the germline V gene are SQVTM and ANQGSEA. CDR3 nucleotides: TGCAGCGTGAATGATGCGGGGTTCTACGAGCAGTACTTC. As protein: CSVNDAGFYEQYF.

This clonotype came up a few times. A single base separates this from a much larger clone, so it may be a read error. The rearrangement uses TRBV5-5 and TRBJ1-5; TRBD1 is a possible D gene (6 bases). Per germline, CDR1 SGHKS and CDR2 YYEKEE (reference sequence). Trimming removed 2 bases from V and 5 bases from J, with 17 bases in between. The CDR3 length is 16 residues. In nucleotides, the CDR3 is TGTGCCAGCAGCTTCCGGGGGGCTGAGAGCGATCAGCCCCAGCATTTT. Its protein product is CASSFRGAESDQPQHF.

The chain has TRBV27 and TRBJ2-7; TRBD2 might be the D (7 bases). The J call may be in error: the DNA end matches TRBJ2-5 better. The CDR3 extends over 15 amino acids. The V gene's germline CDR1 is MNHEY and CDR2 SMNVEV (reference sequence). Written as DNA, the CDR3 is TGTGCCAGCAGTCCCCGAAGCGGGACACTAGAGACCCAGTACTTC. This sequence encodes CASSPRSGTLETQYF.

This clonotype came up many times. The chain recombines TRBV5-1 with TRBJ2-3; D gene uncertain. The CDR3 has 14 amino acids. Germline V gives CDR1 SGHRS, CDR2 YFSETQ. V lost 7 bases and J 0 bases, leaving 12 bases between the germline ends. The CDR3 region has the DNA TGCGCCAGCGCCCCCCAGCCTAGCACAGATACGCAGTATTTT. It yields the protein CASAPQPSTDTQYF.

The chain joins TRBV20-1 to TRBJ2-1; possible D gene TRBD2, 6 bases. Trimming removed 6 bases at V and 5 bases at J, with 8 bases between. The CDR3 is 11 amino acids. CDR1 DFQATT and CDR2 SNEGSKA come from the germline V gene (reference sequence). DNA for the CDR3: TGCAGTGCGGGCGGGAACAATGAGCAGTTCTTC. Its translation is CSAGGNNEQFF.

In this sample, this clonotype turned up many times. The V and J genes are TRBV7-3 and TRBJ2-1, with 9 bases that match TRBD1. Germline trimming cut 5 bases from V and 7 bases from J; bases unmatched to any gene: 6. Germline CDR1 reads SGHTA; CDR2 reads FQGTGA. The CDR3 loop spans 14 amino acids. Here the CDR3 reads CASSVGTGWNEQFF. The CDR3 coding sequence is TGTGCCAGCAGCGTCGGGACAGGGTGGAATGAGCAGTTCTTC.

The chain uses TRBV29-1 and TRBJ2-7; TRBD2 aligns across 7 bases. The CDR3 covers 15 residues. The J segment lost 9 bases and the V segment lost 7 bases, leaving 21 bases of the junction unmatched. Germline V gene data show CDR1 as SQVTM and CDR2 as ANQGSEA. CDR3 nucleotides: TGCAGCGACCCAGAGGAAGCGGGTCCCACGGGAGGGCAGTACTTC. Its protein is CSDPEEAGPTGGQYF.

With respect to this clonotype: Its ends do not fully match the called genes, so a read error is possible. The V gene is TRBV20-1, the J gene TRBJ2-1, with 10 positions matching TRBD2. There are 15 residues in the CDR3. Germline V gives CDR1 DFQATT, CDR2 SNEGSKA (reference sequence). CDR3 DNA sequence: TGCAGTGCTGGAGAAGCGGGAGGGCCTCGGAATGAGCAGTTCTTC. Translation: CSAGEAGGPRNEQFF.

This clonotype was found many times. V and J are TRBV7-2 and TRBJ1-4; no clear D gene. V was shortened by 4 bases and J by 0 bases, with 18 bases between the two germline ends. In germline, CDR1 is SGHTA, CDR2 FQGNSA. This CDR3 has 18 amino acids. The CDR3 DNA sequence: TGTGCCAGCAGCTCCCGCCCAACAGCCTCAGCAACTAATGAAAAACTGTTTTTT. Its translation: CASSSRPTASATNEKLFF.

This clonotype was recorded only once. The chain uses TRBV12-3 or TRBV12-4 and TRBJ1-3; D gene unclear. The V and J ends lost 5 bases and 9 bases respectively, with 11 bases between them. This CDR3 has 12 residues. Here the CDR3 DNA reads TGTGCCAGCAGTCCTGAAGTTAGCACCATATATTTT. This sequence encodes CASSPEVSTIYF.

In its sample, this clonotype was seen many times. This sequence joins TRBV24-1 and TRBJ2-3; the D is unclear. The ends were cut back, 0 bases at V and 1 base at J, with 4 bases in the middle. CDR1 and CDR2 from the germline V gene are KGHDR and SFDVKD. The CDR3 has 14 residues. The CDR3 DNA reads TGTGCCACCAGTGATTTGCGGGGCACAGATACGCAGTATTTT. Translated, it gives CATSDLRGTDTQYF.

Of note for this clonotype: This sequence may be a read error, since a much larger clone differs from it by one base. This chain links TRBV11-3 with TRBJ2-3, with D unclear. The germline V and J ends were trimmed by 2 bases and 2 bases, with 8 bases remaining between them. The CDR3 contains 14 residues. The germline gives CDR1 SGHNT, CDR2 YENEEA. CDR3 nucleotide sequence: TGTGCCAGCAGCTTATTCGGCTACACAGATACGCAGTATTTT. As protein: CASSLFGYTDTQYF. Using reference TRBV11-3 and TRBJ2-3 for the parts outside the CDR3, the full variable domain is EAGVVQSPRYKIIEKKQPVAFWCNPISGHNTLYWYLQNLGQGPELLIRYENEEAVDDSQLPKDRFSAERLKGVDSTLKIQPAELGDSAVYLCASSLFGYTDTQYFGPGTRLTVL.

This rearrangement joins TRBV18 to TRBJ2-2; D gene unclear. V was cut by 5 bases and J by 1 base, with 8 bases left in between. This CDR3 comprises 14 residues. Germline CDR1 is KGHSH and CDR2 is LQKENI. The CDR3 here is CASSVSENTGELFF. DNA for the CDR3: TGTGCCAGCTCAGTATCCGAGAACACCGGGGAGCTGTTTTTT.

This clonotype was found a few times. The V gene is TRBV11-1, the J gene TRBJ2-2; D is unclear. In germline, CDR1 is SGHAT, CDR2 FQDESV (reference sequence). Trimming stripped 5 bases from V and 9 bases from J, with 16 bases between. The CDR3 is 14 amino acids. CDR3: CASSPSSYRRELFF. In nucleotides, the CDR3 is TGTGCCAGCAGCCCCTCTAGTTACCGAAGGGAGCTGTTTTTT.

In this sample, this clonotype turned up many times. The chain recombines TRBV5-1 with TRBJ2-7, with D unclear. CDR3 length: 12 residues. CDR1 is SGHRS and CDR2 is YFSETQ in the germline V gene. With 2 bases removed from V and 2 bases from J, the gap between germline ends came to 5 bases. Here the CDR3 reads CASSFDPYEQYF. As DNA, the CDR3 is TGCGCCAGCAGCTTCGACCCCTACGAGCAGTACTTC.

The rearrangement links TRBV5-1 to TRBJ2-5, with D possibly called TRBD1 or TRBD2 (5 bases each). This CDR3 region has 16 residues. Germline V gene data show CDR1 as SGHRS and CDR2 as YFSETQ. The ends were cut back, 0 bases at V and 11 bases at J, with 23 bases in the middle. CDR3 nucleotides: TGCGCCAGCAGCTTGGGGTCGGGACGGGGAGACAATGAGCAGTACTTC. Its translation is CASSLGSGRGDNEQYF. The variable domain in full, with the rest retrieved from reference TRBV5-1 and TRBJ2-5, is KAGVTQTPRYLIKTRGQQVTLSCSPISGHRSVSWYQQTPGQGLQFLFEYFSETQRNKGNFPGRFSGRQFSNSRSEMNVSTLELGDSALYLCASSLGSGRGDNEQYFGPGTRLLVL.

V gene TRBV5-1 combines with J gene TRBJ2-3; D is perhaps TRBD2 (6 bases). This CDR3 region has 15 residues. From germline, CDR1 is SGHRS and CDR2 YFSETQ. V gave up 3 bases and J gave up 6 bases, with 17 bases separating them. CDR3 nucleotides: TGCGCCAGCAGCTCCTGGGACTCAACCAGGGATACGCAGTATTTT. Translation gives CASSSWDSTRDTQYF.

This clonotype was counted ten times or more. J is TRBJ2-7 and V is TRBV25-1; D unclear. Looked up from germline, CDR1 is MGHDK and CDR2 is SYGVNS. The CDR3 is 15 residues long. Trimming left V 3 bases short and J 0 bases short, with 12 bases between. The DNA of the CDR3 is TGTGCCAGCAGTGACGTGACAATGAGCTCCTACGAGCAGTACTTC. Translation: CASSDVTMSSYEQYF.